A selection of T cell receptor beta chains follows, all from one sample in a study of CD8+ T cells in alopecia areata. Measured with immunoSEQ multiplex PCR; TCRdb has only the in-frame clones, and not every one. The sample lists 100,000 to 120,000 clones, approximately 55% occurring once. Source: CD4+ T cells sorted from blood, taken at week 24, from a patient treated with tofacitinib. The receptors stem from a human donor with alopecia areata. The CDR3 runs from the conserved cysteine through the conserved F or W. The D gene is left open where the match is weak. The listing skips clone size in some rows; elsewhere it reads once, few, many or a size class.

j_call v_call d_call clone_size cdr3_nt cdr3_aa
TRBJ2-5 TRBV19 - - TGTGCCAGTTCTGCGGGGACCCAAGAGACCCAGTACTTC CASSAGTQETQYF
TRBJ2-6 TRBV29-1 - few TGCAGCGTTGAACAGCTTACTGGGGCCAACGTCCTGACTTTC CSVEQLTGANVLTF
TRBJ2-5 TRBV18 TRBD2 - TGTGCCAGCTCACAGGGACTAGCGCCGGAAACCCAGTACTTC CASSQGLAPETQYF
TRBJ2-7 TRBV18 TRBD1 - TGTGCCAGCTCACCACCGCTGGGACAGGGGTTGTACTTC CASSPPLGQGLYF
TRBJ2-7 TRBV5-1 - few TGCGCCAGCAGCTTGGGCTTCAGCGAGACCTACGAGCAGTACTTC CASSLGFSETYEQYF
TRBJ1-2 TRBV29-1 - - TGCAGCGTTAGGCCCTCGGGGTTCCGAGGTGGCTACACCTTC CSVRPSGFRGGYTF
TRBJ1-2 TRBV3-1/TRBV3-2 - few TGTGCCAGCAGCCACCCTTGGACCTTC CASSHPWTF
TRBJ1-2 TRBV30 - - TGTGCCTGGAGGGATAGACAGTTCTATGGCTACACCTTC CAWRDRQFYGYTF
TRBJ1-2 TRBV25-1 - - TGTGCCAGCAGTGAAGCGGGCAGGCCATATGGCTACACCTTC CASSEAGRPYGYTF
TRBJ2-5 TRBV29-1 TRBD2 - TGCAGCGTCCCTACTAGCGGGGGTGAGACCCAGTACTTC CSVPTSGGETQYF
TRBJ2-1 TRBV6-4 - - TGTGCCAGCAGTTCCGAGTTTACCTACAATGAGCAGTTCTTC CASSSEFTYNEQFF
TRBJ2-7 TRBV7-3 - - TGTGCCAGCAGCCCCCGCTCCGGGACAATCCACGAGCAGTACTTC CASSPRSGTIHEQYF
TRBJ1-2 TRBV29-1 - - TGCAGCGCGAGGACAGATAACTATGGCTACACCTTC CSARTDNYGYTF
TRBJ1-2 TRBV30 - - TGTGCCCGATCGGACCTGGGGGGCTACACCTTC CARSDLGGYTF
TRBJ1-2 TRBV4-1 - few TGCGCCAGCAGCCAATTGGGGGGCAGCTATGGCTACACCTTC CASSQLGGSYGYTF
TRBJ2-7 TRBV10-3 - few TGTGCCATCAGTGAAGGGCCAGGTAACTCCTACGAGCAGTACTTC CAISEGPGNSYEQYF
TRBJ2-1 TRBV2 - few TGTGCCAGCAGTGAAATAGGGTTTGGGACCTACAATGAGCAGTTCTTC CASSEIGFGTYNEQFF
TRBJ2-7 TRBV6-6 TRBD2 - TGTGCCAGCAGTCCCGGCCTTGGCGGGGGGGCCCACGAGCAGTACTTC CASSPGLGGGAHEQYF
TRBJ1-2 TRBV5-6 - - TGTGCCAGCAGCTTCTACGCGGACAGAGACTATGGCTACACCTTC CASSFYADRDYGYTF
TRBJ1-1 TRBV5-1 - - TGCGCCAGCAGCTTAACGGGGACGAACACTGAAGCTTTCTTT CASSLTGTNTEAFF
TRBJ2-5 TRBV2 TRBD2 few TGTGCCAGCAGAGCCGGGACTAGCGGGGGGAAAACCCAGTACTTC CASRAGTSGGKTQYF
TRBJ2-3 TRBV29-1 - few TGCAGCGTTGTCTGGCAGGGGAGCACAGATACGCAGTATTTT CSVVWQGSTDTQYF
TRBJ2-5 TRBV29-1 - - TGCAGCTCAAACGTCCTCACTCAAGAGACCCAGTACTTC CSSNVLTQETQYF
TRBJ1-6 TRBV6-1 - - TGTGCCAGCAGTGCCCTGAGCCTGGACTCCTATAATTCACCCCTCCACTTT CASSALSLDSYNSPLHF
TRBJ1-1 TRBV18 TRBD1 few TGTGCCAGCTCACCTGGACAGGTGAACACTGAAGCTTTCTTT CASSPGQVNTEAFF
TRBJ2-1 TRBV9 TRBD2 - TGTGCCAGCAGCGTAGCGGGGGGGCCCTACAATGAGCAGTTCTTC CASSVAGGPYNEQFF